These 12 T cell receptor beta chains came from one sample sequenced in a study of memory B cells and T cells in multiple sclerosis. After stimulus-free culture, autoproliferating CFSE-dim and non-proliferating CFSE-high T cells were sequenced separately. Cultures began with roughly 5x10^7 CFSE-labeled PBMCs, unstimulated for under 8 days, with replicate wells pooled. No antigen has been assigned to these receptors. Method: immunoSEQ multiplex PCR; TCRdb's copy keeps in-frame clones and lacks some. The sample yields 25,000 to 35,000 clones, roughly 86% seen once. What was sequenced was PBMCs from blood kept in culture. These receptors all stem from a human donor with multiple sclerosis.

In the case of this clone: One junction end disagrees with the germline gene, perhaps due to a read error. CDR3 protein: CASSPSGGTGTQYF. In DNA, the CDR3 is TGTGCCAGCAGCCCTAGCGGGGGGACAGGTACGCAGTATTTT. V usage is TRBV7-2 and J usage is TRBJ2-3; 11 bases match TRBD2. The germline V gene encodes CDR1 SGHTA and CDR2 FQGNSA. This CDR3 has 14 residues.

The V gene is TRBV29-1, the J gene TRBJ2-7; 9 nucleotides match TRBD1. J was trimmed by 0 bases and V by 6 bases; bases with no gene match: 3. Per the germline V gene, CDR1 is SQVTM and CDR2 is ANQGSEA. CDR3 length: 13 amino acids. CDR3 region: CSVGQGSSYEQYF. CDR3 nucleotides: TGCAGCGTCGGACAGGGGAGCTCCTACGAGCAGTACTTC.

The rearrangement links TRBV2 to TRBJ1-6, with D unclear. V was pared by 3 bases and J by 14 bases, with 11 bases between. CDR3 length: 12 amino acids. The germline V gene encodes CDR1 SNHLY and CDR2 FYNNEI. Here the CDR3 DNA reads TGTGCCAGCAGTGAGAGGGTATTCACCCTCCACTTT. Translated, it gives CASSERVFTLHF.

V gene TRBV7-6 combines with J gene TRBJ2-3; 10 bases align to TRBD1. V shed 5 bases and J 3 bases; nucleotides not matched to a gene: 5. CDR3 size: 15 residues. From germline, CDR1 is SGHVS and CDR2 FNYEAQ. CDR3 nucleotides: TGTGCCAGCAGCGCATCGGGACAGGGGACAGATACGCAGTATTTT. Its protein is CASSASGQGTDTQYF. The full variable domain, rest sourced from reference TRBV7-6 and TRBJ2-3, is GAGVSQSPRYKVTKRGQDVALRCDPISGHVSLYWYRQALGQGPEFLTYFNYEAQQDKSGLPNDRFSAERPEGSISTLTIQRTEQRDSAMYRCASSASGQGTDTQYFGPGTRLTVL.

The rearrangement links TRBV5-5 to TRBJ2-7; a weak D match, TRBD1 (6 bases). V was cut by 3 bases and J by 7 bases, with 11 bases left in between. CDR1 and CDR2 from the germline V gene are SGHKS and YYEKEE (reference sequence). This CDR3 is 12 amino acids long. The chain's CDR3 is CASSSGHKEQYF. CDR3 DNA sequence: TGTGCCAGCAGCTCGGGACATAAGGAGCAGTACTTC.

This clone was seen just once. This sequence joins TRBV27 and TRBJ1-5, with 11 bases that match TRBD1. V trimming: 7 bases; J trimming: 3 bases; junction bases outside the gene matches: 5. This CDR3 contains 15 residues. Germline values: CDR1 MNHEY, CDR2 SMNVEV (reference sequence). CDR3 sequence: CASKMGQGVNQPQHF. The DNA for the CDR3 is TGTGCCAGCAAAATGGGACAGGGGGTCAATCAGCCCCAGCATTTT.

This sequence joins TRBV11-2 and TRBJ2-7, with D maybe TRBD1 (7 bases). V was clipped by 3 bases and J by 0 bases, with 12 bases between them. Germline V gives CDR1 SGHAT, CDR2 FQNNGV. The length of the CDR3 is 15 residues. The CDR3 here is CASSFRRDSSYEQYF. The CDR3 DNA follows: TGTGCCAGCAGCTTTAGGAGGGACAGCTCCTACGAGCAGTACTTC.

The chain uses TRBV27 and TRBJ2-5; 7 bases agree with TRBD2. Germline V gene sequence: CDR1 MNHEY, CDR2 SMNVEV (reference sequence). V lost 6 bases to trimming and J lost 4 bases; unmatched junction nucleotides: 5. The CDR3 loop spans 13 amino acids. CDR3 sequence: CASSWGGSETQYF. CDR3 nucleotide sequence: TGTGCCAGCAGCTGGGGGGGATCAGAGACCCAGTACTTC.

This chain connects TRBV13 to TRBJ2-3, with D perhaps matching TRBD2 (6 bases). From germline, CDR1 is PRHDT and CDR2 FYEKMQ (reference sequence). The V end was cut by 1 base, the J end by 9 bases, with 17 bases between. This CDR3 spans 15 amino acids. The CDR3 region has the DNA TGTGCCAGCAGCTTAGACCGAGGAGGGGCAGGAACGCAGTATTTT. It yields the protein CASSLDRGGAGTQYF.

In regard to this clone: A junction end diverges from the germline sequence, so it may reflect a read error. The chain uses TRBV2 and TRBJ2-2; maybe TRBD2 (5 bases). The CDR3 covers 12 residues. In germline, CDR1 is SNHLY, CDR2 FYNNEI. Here the CDR3 reads CARRLLTGELLF. The DNA of the CDR3 is TGTGCCAGGCGGCTACTCACCGGGGAGCTGCTTTTT.

The chain carries TRBV6-5 and TRBJ1-5, with D perhaps TRBD1 (5 bases). The V end was cut by 0 bases, the J end by 9 bases, with 15 bases between. CDR1 and CDR2 (germline): MNHEY, SVGAGI. The CDR3 is made up of 15 amino acids. The CDR3 is CASSYSGGRGGPQHF. CDR3 nucleotides: TGTGCCAGCAGTTACTCCGGGGGAAGAGGAGGGCCCCAGCATTTT.

The chain joins TRBV28 to TRBJ2-7; TRBD1 matches at 12 bases. From germline, CDR1 is MDHEN and CDR2 SYDVKM. J lost 5 bases, V lost 5 bases, and 13 bases had no gene match. The CDR3 sequence is 17 residues long. The CDR3, as DNA: TGTGCCAGCAGTGCCAGAAGGGACAGGGGGCGCTTCCACGAGCAGTACTTC. Protein product: CASSARRDRGRFHEQYF.